These T cell receptor beta chains were read from a single sample in a study of blood T cell repertoires in COVID-19. TCRdb keeps only in-frame clones here, not all; method: immunoSEQ multiplex PCR. This sample has over 130,000 clones, with roughly 85% found just once. Material for sequencing was PBMCs or T cells enriched from blood (not recorded which). Receptor source: a woman in her forties or fifties who had recovered from COVID-19. CDR3s include the opening cysteine and the closing phenylalanine or tryptophan. The D gene is left open where the match is weak. Clone size is not always given. Where it is, it says once, few, many or a class for expanded clones.

J gene | D gene | CDR3 length | clone size | V gene | CDR3 DNA | CDR3 protein
TRBJ1-1 | . | 13 | . | TRBV6-5 | TGTGCCAGCAGACGGGACATGAACACTGAAGCTTTCTTT | CASRRDMNTEAFF
TRBJ1-1 | . | 13 | . | TRBV9 | TGTGCCAGCAGCGAAACAGGGAGCACTGAAGCTTTCTTT | CASSETGSTEAFF
TRBJ1-1 | . | 12 | . | TRBV30 | TGTGCCTGGGCGGACTGGGGCACTGAAGCTTTCTTT | CAWADWGTEAFF
TRBJ2-3 | TRBD2 | 14 | . | TRBV7-9 | TGTGCCAGCAGCTTAATCCAGCGGGGAGATACGCAGTATTTT | CASSLIQRGDTQYF
TRBJ2-3 | . | 12 | . | TRBV5-1 | TGCGCCAGCAGCCCAAACACAGATACGCAGTATTTT | CASSPNTDTQYF
TRBJ1-3 | . | 13 | . | TRBV29-1 | TGCAGCGTTTGGGGGCCCTCTGGAAACACCATATATTTT | CSVWGPSGNTIYF
TRBJ2-5 | TRBD2 | 15 | . | TRBV19 | TGTGCCAGTTCTCCATTGCGGGGGGCCGTAGAGACCCAGTACTTC | CASSPLRGAVETQYF
TRBJ2-5 | . | 13 | . | TRBV7-2 | TGTGCCAGCAGCTTGGGGGCTCAAGGGACCCAGTACTTC | CASSLGAQGTQYF
TRBJ2-1 | . | 12 | once | TRBV3-1/TRBV3-2 | TGTGCCAGCCGAGGCCCTGGCAATGAGCAGTTCTTC | CASRGPGNEQFF
TRBJ2-1 | TRBD1 | 13 | . | TRBV11-3 | TGTGCCAGCAGCTTAGGGTGGGACAGGGGATTGTTCTTC | CASSLGWDRGLFF
TRBJ1-1 | TRBD1 | 14 | . | TRBV19 | TGTGCCAGTAGCGGACAGGGGTCGGGAACTGAAGCTTTCTTT | CASSGQGSGTEAFF
TRBJ2-7 | . | 16 | . | TRBV3-1/TRBV3-2 | TGTGCCAGCAGCCAGGACCTACGGGACAAAACCTACGAGCAGTACTTC | CASSQDLRDKTYEQYF
TRBJ2-5 | . | 11 | . | TRBV30 | TGTGCCTGGAGTGTGGCCGAGACCCAGTACTTC | CAWSVAETQYF
TRBJ1-2 | . | 16 | . | TRBV4-1 | TGCGCCAGCAGCCGGAGTTCAGGGGCGCGGAACTATGGCTACACCTTC | CASSRSSGARNYGYTF
TRBJ1-2 | . | 13 | once | TRBV6-5 | TGTGCGGCGGGTGGTCTCGATGTTTCCCGCTACACCTTC | CAAGGLDVSRYTF
TRBJ1-1 | . | 12 | once | TRBV29-1 | TGCAGCGTTGATGGGGGGGACACTGAAGCTTTCTTT | CSVDGGDTEAFF
TRBJ2-2 | . | 14 | . | TRBV29-1 | TGCAGCGTTGAACCCCCTGGGGCCACCGGGGAGCTGTTTTTT | CSVEPPGATGELFF
TRBJ2-5 | TRBD2 | 18 | . | TRBV7-7 | TGTGCTAGCAGCTTCAGACTAGCGGGGGGGCCCGAACAAGAGACCCAGTACTTC | CASSFRLAGGPEQETQYF
TRBJ2-3 | . | 11 | . | TRBV12-3/TRBV12-4 | TGTGCCAGCAGTTTGAGTGGTACGCAGTATTTT | CASSLSGTQYF
TRBJ2-1 | . | 14 | . | TRBV28 | TGTGCCAGCAGTCCCTATTTCCCCTCCAGGGGGCAGTTCTTC | CASSPYFPSRGQFF
TRBJ1-5 | . | 11 | . | TRBV9 | TGTGCCAGCATCCCAGGGCAGCCCCAGCATTTT | CASIPGQPQHF
TRBJ2-7 | . | 14 | . | TRBV5-4 | TGTGCCAGCAGCTTGGAGGGGGGGGACTACGAGCAGTACTTC | CASSLEGGDYEQYF
TRBJ2-2 | TRBD2 | 16 | . | TRBV11-3 | TGTGCCAGCAGCTTACAGGCGGGGGGGAGAACCGGGGAGCTGTTTTTT | CASSLQAGGRTGELFF
TRBJ1-3 | . | 16 | . | TRBV19 | TGTGCCAGTAGTGATCCCCTCCGGGACTTGAGAAACACCATATATTTT | CASSDPLRDLRNTIYF
TRBJ1-2 | . | 15 | . | TRBV27 | TGTGCCAGCAGTTTAGCCCCAGAGCGGAGTCATGGCTACACCTTC | CASSLAPERSHGYTF
TRBJ2-5 | . | 15 | . | TRBV11-2 | TGTGCCAGCAGCTTAGTTGGGCGTCCTTGGGAGACCCAGTACTTC | CASSLVGRPWETQYF
TRBJ2-7 | . | 15 | once | TRBV10-2 | TGCGCCACGATAAAGGGGACTCCTAGCCTCTACGAGCAGTACTTC | CATIKGTPSLYEQYF
TRBJ1-4 | . | 15 | . | TRBV9 | TGTGCCAGCAGCGTAGCTTACAGTTATAATGAAAAACTGTTTTTT | CASSVAYSYNEKLFF
TRBJ2-6 | . | 17 | . | TRBV11-3 | TGTGCCAGCAGCTCCCAGACACTGTTGAGCGGGGCCAACGTCCTGACTTTC | CASSSQTLLSGANVLTF
TRBJ2-1 | . | 14 | . | TRBV30 | TGTGCCTGGAGTCGGGGACTCTCCTACAATGAGCAGTTCTTC | CAWSRGLSYNEQFF
TRBJ2-7 | . | 15 | . | TRBV19 | TGTGCCAGTAGTATGTATCGACAGGAATCCTACGAGCAGTACTTC | CASSMYRQESYEQYF
TRBJ2-5 | . | 15 | . | TRBV10-1 | TGCGCCAGCAGTGAGTCGGGGAGCCAAGAAGAGACCCAGTACTTC | CASSESGSQEETQYF
TRBJ1-1 | TRBD1 | 22 | . | TRBV3-1/TRBV3-2 | TGTGCCAGCAGCCGACTCCCCGGGGCAGGGGGTTTGTCGAGGGTGGGTAATACTGAAGCTTTCTTT | CASSRLPGAGGLSRVGNTEAFF
TRBJ1-1 | . | 17 | . | TRBV7-9 | TGTGCCAGCAGCATAAGGGACTTGCGTTGGGGGAGCGCTGAAGCTTTCTTT | CASSIRDLRWGSAEAFF
TRBJ1-1 | TRBD1 | 13 | once | TRBV4-2 | TGTGCCAGCAGCCTAGGGGGCGGGACTGAAGCTTTCTTT | CASSLGGGTEAFF
TRBJ2-3 | . | 12 | . | TRBV2 | TGTGCCAGCGGGGACTCCACAGATACGCAGTATTTT | CASGDSTDTQYF
TRBJ2-1 | TRBD2 | 15 | . | TRBV5-4 | TGTGCCAGCAGCGTCCGACTAGCGGGGTACAATGAGCAGTTCTTC | CASSVRLAGYNEQFF
TRBJ1-2 | TRBD1 | 15 | . | TRBV19 | TGTGCCAGTAGTATAATGGGGACAGGGTCCTATGGCTACACCTTC | CASSIMGTGSYGYTF
TRBJ2-5 | . | 14 | . | TRBV27 | TGTGCCAGCAGTTTTCCTGCGGGCCAAGAGACCCAGTACTTC | CASSFPAGQETQYF
TRBJ1-2 | . | 13 | once | TRBV12-3/TRBV12-4 | TGTGCCAGCAGATTGGCCACTAACTATGGCTACACCTTC | CASRLATNYGYTF
TRBJ2-7 | TRBD2 | 15 | . | TRBV14 | TGTGCCAGCAGCCAAAGGTACGGGAGGGGTAACGAGCAGTACTTC | CASSQRYGRGNEQYF
TRBJ2-1 | . | 16 | . | TRBV4-2 | TGTGCCAGCAGCCAGGGGGACTTCAAAAACTACAATGAGCAGTTCTTC | CASSQGDFKNYNEQFF
TRBJ2-1 | . | 15 | . | TRBV7-2 | TGTGCCAGCAGCTCCGACCACGGGAGAAGGAATGAGCAGTTCTTC | CASSSDHGRRNEQFF
TRBJ1-2 | TRBD1 | 15 | . | TRBV5-1 | TGCGCCAGCAGCCTACTGACAGGGGTCATGGCTGGCTACACCTTC | CASSLLTGVMAGYTF
TRBJ1-5 | TRBD1 | 15 | . | TRBV6-1 | TGTGCCAGCAGTGAATACAGGGGGGGCAATCAGCCCCAGCATTTT | CASSEYRGGNQPQHF
TRBJ1-5 | . | 16 | . | TRBV27 | TGTGCCAGCAGTTTATCGTGGGTCTCGGGAAATCAGCCCCAGCATTTT | CASSLSWVSGNQPQHF
TRBJ2-2 | . | 15 | few | TRBV19 | TGTGCCAGTAGTCCCCGGGACTCAAACACCGGGGAGCTGTTTTTT | CASSPRDSNTGELFF
TRBJ2-1 | . | 14 | . | TRBV4-1 | TGCGCCAGCAGCCAAGAGGACTACTACAATGAGCAGTTCTTC | CASSQEDYYNEQFF
TRBJ1-3 | . | 15 | . | TRBV4-1 | TGCGCCAGCAGCCAAGAGAGGATCTCTGGAAACACCATATATTTT | CASSQERISGNTIYF
TRBJ2-1 | TRBD2 | 19 | once | TRBV28 | TGTGCCAGCAGTCCTACGGGGACTAGCGGGAGGAGCTCCTACAATGAGCAGTTCTTC | CASSPTGTSGRSSYNEQFF
TRBJ2-1 | TRBD2 | 16 | few | TRBV28 | TGTGCCAGCAGTTCCGGACTAGCGGGAGTCAACAATGAGCAGTTCTTC | CASSSGLAGVNNEQFF